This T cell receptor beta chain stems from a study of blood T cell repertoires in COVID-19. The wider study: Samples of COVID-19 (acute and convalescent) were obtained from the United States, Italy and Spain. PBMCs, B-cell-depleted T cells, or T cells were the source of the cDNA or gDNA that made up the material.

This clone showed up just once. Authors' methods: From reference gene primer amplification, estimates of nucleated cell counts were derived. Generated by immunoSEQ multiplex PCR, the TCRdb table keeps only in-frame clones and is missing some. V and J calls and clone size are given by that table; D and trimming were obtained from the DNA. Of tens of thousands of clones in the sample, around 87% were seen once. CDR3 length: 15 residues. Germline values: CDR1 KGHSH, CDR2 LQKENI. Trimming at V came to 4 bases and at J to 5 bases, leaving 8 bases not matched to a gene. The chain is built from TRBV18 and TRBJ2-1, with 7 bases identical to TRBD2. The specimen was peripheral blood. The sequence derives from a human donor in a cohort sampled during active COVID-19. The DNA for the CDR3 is TGTGCCAGCTCACTGAATATGGGGGGGAACAATGAGCAGTTCTTC. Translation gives CASSLNMGGNNEQFF.